The rows below give T cell receptor beta chains drawn from one sample of a study of shared clonotypes between healthy human individuals. Profiling relied on immunoSEQ multiplex PCR, and the TCRdb table lists in-frame clones only, not all of them. The repertoire holds 450,000 to 700,000 clones, with nearly 97% as singletons. Source material: naive CD8+ T cells sorted from blood. The receptor source for this set is a woman aged 25 to 39 in good health. Each CDR3 is given with its conserved first and last residue. D genes are given only for firm matches. The size entry is marked missing in some rows and otherwise reads once, few, many or a size class.

d_gene	j_gene	v_gene	len	abundance	CDR3nt	CDR3aa
.	TRBJ2-1	TRBV2	11	.	TGTGCCAGCAGTGACCTCAATGAGCAGTTCTTC	CASSDLNEQFF
.	TRBJ2-3	TRBV2	16	.	TGTGCCAGCAGAAGATCTTGGGCGGCAACCACAGATACGCAGTATTTT	CASRRSWAATTDTQYF
.	TRBJ2-7	TRBV11-1	12	.	TGTGCCAGCAGTCCGGACGAGGGGGAGCAGTACTTC	CASSPDEGEQYF
TRBD1	TRBJ1-2	TRBV28	13	.	TGTGCCAGCAGTGAGCCGACAGGGCATGGCTACACCTTC	CASSEPTGHGYTF
.	TRBJ1-2	TRBV5-1	14	.	TGCGCCAGCATTGAGGGCCCGGGAGGGTATGGCTACACCTTC	CASIEGPGGYGYTF
.	TRBJ2-3	TRBV7-3	15	.	TGTGCCAGCAGCCCGGGACGGTACTCATGGGATACGCAGTATTTT	CASSPGRYSWDTQYF
TRBD1	TRBJ1-2	TRBV28	16	.	TGTGCCAGCAGTACGGACAGGGAAGGGGCTAACTATGGCTACACCTTC	CASSTDREGANYGYTF
TRBD2	TRBJ2-1	TRBV29-1	18	.	TGCAGCGTTGAAGCAGAACTGACTAGCGGAGACTCCTACAATGAGCAGTTCTTC	CSVEAELTSGDSYNEQFF
.	TRBJ1-5	TRBV21-1	15	.	TGTGCCAGCAGCAAAGATTCAGGGGTACCTCAGCCCCAGCATTTT	CASSKDSGVPQPQHF
TRBD1	TRBJ1-1	TRBV27	14	.	TGTGCCAGCAGTTTAACGGGCAGGGGGCCTGAAGCTTTCTTT	CASSLTGRGPEAFF
.	TRBJ1-5	TRBV21-1	20	.	TGTGCCAGCAGCCAAAGTAAAAACCTCCCTTGGGACAGAAAGGAGCAGCCCCAGCATTTT	CASSQSKNLPWDRKEQPQHF
TRBD2	TRBJ2-7	TRBV28	14	.	TGTGCCAGCACCCTGAGCGGGAGCTCCTACGAGCAGTACTTC	CASTLSGSSYEQYF
.	TRBJ2-2	TRBV10-1	15	.	TGCGCCAGCAGTGAGGTGCGGGATCACGCCGGGGAGCTGTTTTTT	CASSEVRDHAGELFF
.	TRBJ2-7	TRBV19	12	once	TGTGCCAGTAGTATAGATCGAATCGAGCAGTACTTC	CASSIDRIEQYF
.	TRBJ2-7	TRBV27	14	.	TGTGCCAGCAGTTTAACAGGGATAAGATACGAGCAGTACTTC	CASSLTGIRYEQYF
.	TRBJ1-2	TRBV10-2	15	.	TGCGCCAGCAGCCCAATGGGATATCAAAACCTCGGCTACACCTTC	CASSPMGYQNLGYTF
TRBD2	TRBJ2-1	TRBV27	15	.	TGTGCCAGCAGTTCCGGGACTAGCGGGAGAGATGAGCAGTTCTTC	CASSSGTSGRDEQFF
TRBD1	TRBJ2-1	TRBV19	13	.	TGTGCCAGTCGGGACAGGGGGACGGATGAGCAGTTCTTC	CASRDRGTDEQFF
TRBD1	TRBJ2-4	TRBV6-6	15	.	TGTGCCAGCAGTTACTCAGGCTGGAAGGGACAGACTCTAACCTTC	CASSYSGWKGQTLTF
TRBD2	TRBJ2-3	TRBV7-8	16	.	TGTGCCAGCAGCACAACTAGCGGGGCCTTCACAGATACGCAGTATTTT	CASSTTSGAFTDTQYF
.	TRBJ2-5	TRBV28	14	.	TGTGCCAGCAGTTTAGGGGATTACCAAGAGACCCAGTACTTC	CASSLGDYQETQYF
.	TRBJ1-1	TRBV4-1	13	.	TGCGCCAGCAGCCAAGGCAGGAACACTGAAGCTTTCTTT	CASSQGRNTEAFF
.	TRBJ1-1	TRBV27	12	.	TGTGCCACCAGTTCCGGGAACACTGAAGCTTTCTTT	CATSSGNTEAFF
.	TRBJ2-2	TRBV7-9	12	.	TGTGCCAGCAGTTCAGGGGAAGGGGAGCTGTTTTTT	CASSSGEGELFF
.	TRBJ1-1	TRBV19	13	.	TGTGCCAGTAGTGAGGCGCCGGGTACTGAAGCTTTCTTT	CASSEAPGTEAFF
.	TRBJ2-2	TRBV6-1	15	.	TGTGCCAGCAGTGGGGGGACACGGCCCGCCGGGGAGCTGTTTTTT	CASSGGTRPAGELFF
.	TRBJ2-3	TRBV28	15	.	TGTGCCAGCAGTTCTAACACGTATAGCACAGATACGCAGTATTTT	CASSSNTYSTDTQYF
.	TRBJ1-5	TRBV6-5	14	.	TGTGCCAGCAGTTCCTACACAGGAAATCAGCCCCAGCATTTT	CASSSYTGNQPQHF
TRBD1	TRBJ1-5	TRBV6-1	20	once	TGTGCCAGCAGTGCACTAAACCACAGGGGGGACCCCTTTAGCAATCAGCCCCAGCATTTT	CASSALNHRGDPFSNQPQHF
.	TRBJ2-7	TRBV27	13	.	TGTGCCAGCAGTTTCGGACGGATGTACGAGCAGTACTTC	CASSFGRMYEQYF
.	TRBJ2-3	TRBV6-6	16	.	TGTGCCAGCAGTTCCCTGGGCGGGACTAGCACAGATACGCAGTATTTT	CASSSLGGTSTDTQYF
TRBD1	TRBJ1-2	TRBV19	12	few	TGTGCCAGTGGGTCAGGGGGCCATGGCTACACCTTC	CASGSGGHGYTF
.	TRBJ2-3	TRBV5-6	12	.	TGTGCCAGCAGTCGGCTCCTAAGTACGCAGTATTTT	CASSRLLSTQYF
.	TRBJ1-5	TRBV19	15	.	TGTGCCAGTACCACCGGGGTTACCAGCAATCAGCCCCAGCATTTT	CASTTGVTSNQPQHF
.	TRBJ1-1	TRBV6-5	14	.	TGTGCCAGCAGTTCCCCGCCGGACAACACTGAAGCTTTCTTT	CASSSPPDNTEAFF
.	TRBJ2-3	TRBV7-9	15	.	TGTGCCAGCAGCTTAGCGTCGGCTAGCACAGATACGCAGTATTTT	CASSLASASTDTQYF
TRBD1	TRBJ2-2	TRBV28	15	.	TGTGCCAGCGGCCCCACAGGGGGTATTACCGGGGAGCTGTTTTTT	CASGPTGGITGELFF
.	TRBJ1-2	TRBV7-9	13	.	TGTGCCAGCAGGCCCCCCGGACGGGATGGCTACACCTTC	CASRPPGRDGYTF
TRBD2	TRBJ2-1	TRBV7-9	17	.	TGTGCCAGCAGCTTAGCCTGGGATAGCGGGAGATACAATGAGCAGTTCTTC	CASSLAWDSGRYNEQFF
.	TRBJ1-4	TRBV28	15	.	TGTGCCAGCAGTTTAGCCGAGGGGTTTGGGGAAAAACTGTTTTTT	CASSLAEGFGEKLFF
TRBD1	TRBJ1-2	TRBV6-5	15	.	TGTGCCAGCAGTTACGGGGGACAGGGTTGGTATGGCTACACCTTC	CASSYGGQGWYGYTF
.	TRBJ2-1	TRBV4-1	14	.	TGCGCCAGCAGCCAGCCCGTGGGGATGAATGAGCAGTTCTTC	CASSQPVGMNEQFF
TRBD2	TRBJ2-7	TRBV5-5	14	.	TGTGCCAGCAGCTTGGGACTAGCGTCCTACGAGCAGTACTTC	CASSLGLASYEQYF
.	TRBJ2-7	TRBV7-9	12	.	TGTGCCAGCAACCCTGGGACCCACGAGCAGTACTTC	CASNPGTHEQYF